This entry is about one T cell receptor beta chain. Its specificity is not known. The CDR3 runs 15 residues. With 0 bases removed from V and 1 base from J, the gap between germline ends came to 7 bases. Germline CDR1 reads SNHLY; CDR2 reads FYNNEI. The data are from a study of shared clonotypes between healthy human individuals. Study observations and caveats: Several donors showed sharing of roughly 5% of naive CD4 clonotypes.

Only in-frame clones appear in the TCRdb table, and some are missing; sequencing was by immunoSEQ multiplex PCR. The sample contains under 1,100,000 clones, more than 60% of which appear only once. The sequencing sample was made of memory CD4+ T cells sorted from blood. Subset: CD45RA-negative fraction. V is TRBV2 and J is TRBJ2-1, with D possibly being TRBD2 (6 bases). The source is a young man in good health. The CDR3 bases are TGTGCCAGCAGTGAAGCGGGACTTTCCTACAATGAGCAGTTCTTC. Its protein is CASSEAGLSYNEQFF.